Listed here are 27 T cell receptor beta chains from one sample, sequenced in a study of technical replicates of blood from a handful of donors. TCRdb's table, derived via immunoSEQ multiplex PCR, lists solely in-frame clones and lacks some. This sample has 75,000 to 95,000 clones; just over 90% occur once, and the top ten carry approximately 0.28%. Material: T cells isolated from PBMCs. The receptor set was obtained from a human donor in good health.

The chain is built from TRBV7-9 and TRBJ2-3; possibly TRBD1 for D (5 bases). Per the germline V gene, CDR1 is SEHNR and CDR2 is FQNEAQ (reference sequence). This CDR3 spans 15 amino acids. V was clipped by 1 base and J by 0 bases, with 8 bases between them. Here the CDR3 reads CASSLGRASTDTQYF. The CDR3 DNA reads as TGTGCCAGCAGCTTAGGCAGGGCAAGCACAGATACGCAGTATTTT.

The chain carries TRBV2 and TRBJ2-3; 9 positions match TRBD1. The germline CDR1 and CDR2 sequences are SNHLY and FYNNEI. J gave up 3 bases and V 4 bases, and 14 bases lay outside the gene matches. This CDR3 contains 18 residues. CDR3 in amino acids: CASSARRRTGEGTDTQYF. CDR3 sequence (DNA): TGTGCCAGCAGTGCCCGAAGGCGGACAGGGGAAGGGACAGATACGCAGTATTTT.

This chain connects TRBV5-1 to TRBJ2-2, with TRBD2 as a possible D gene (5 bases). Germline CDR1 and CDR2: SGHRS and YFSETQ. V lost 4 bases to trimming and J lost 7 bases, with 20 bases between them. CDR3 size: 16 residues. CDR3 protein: CASSEFSGITHGELFF. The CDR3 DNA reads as TGCGCCAGCAGCGAGTTTTCGGGGATTACTCACGGGGAGCTGTTTTTT. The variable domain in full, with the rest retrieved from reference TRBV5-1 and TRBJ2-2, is KAGVTQTPRYLIKTRGQQVTLSCSPISGHRSVSWYQQTPGQGLQFLFEYFSETQRNKGNFPGRFSGRQFSNSRSEMNVSTLELGDSALYLCASSEFSGITHGELFFGEGSRLTVL.

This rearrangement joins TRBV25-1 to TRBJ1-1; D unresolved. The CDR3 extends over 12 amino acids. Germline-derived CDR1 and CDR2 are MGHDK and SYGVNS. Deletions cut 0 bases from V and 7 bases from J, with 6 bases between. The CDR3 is CASSEYNGEAFF. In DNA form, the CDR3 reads TGTGCCAGCAGTGAATACAACGGTGAAGCTTTCTTT.

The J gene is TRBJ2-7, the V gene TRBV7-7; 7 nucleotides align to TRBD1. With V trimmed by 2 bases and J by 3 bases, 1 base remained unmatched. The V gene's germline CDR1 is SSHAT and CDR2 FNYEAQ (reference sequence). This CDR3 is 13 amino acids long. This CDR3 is CASSLSGGYEQYF. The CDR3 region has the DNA TGTGCCAGCAGCTTATCAGGGGGCTACGAGCAGTACTTC.

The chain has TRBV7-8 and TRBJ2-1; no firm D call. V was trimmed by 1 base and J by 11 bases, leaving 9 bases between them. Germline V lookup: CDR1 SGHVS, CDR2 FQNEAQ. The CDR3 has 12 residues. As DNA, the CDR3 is TGTGCCAGCAGCTTAGAGTCAAGCAAGCAGTTCTTC. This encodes CASSLESSKQFF.

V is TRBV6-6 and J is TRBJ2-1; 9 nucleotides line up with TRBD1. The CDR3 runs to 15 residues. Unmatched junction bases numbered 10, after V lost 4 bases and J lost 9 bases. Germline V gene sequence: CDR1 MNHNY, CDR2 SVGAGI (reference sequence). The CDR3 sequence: CASSSGTGNYGEQFF. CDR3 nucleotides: TGTGCCAGCAGTTCCGGGACAGGGAATTACGGTGAGCAGTTCTTC.

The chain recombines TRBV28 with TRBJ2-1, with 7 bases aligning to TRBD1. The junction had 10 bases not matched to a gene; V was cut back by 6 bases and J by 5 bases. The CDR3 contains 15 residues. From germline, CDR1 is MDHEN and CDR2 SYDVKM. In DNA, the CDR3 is TGTGCCAGCAGCTCCGCCGGGACAGATAACAATGAGCAGTTCTTC. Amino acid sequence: CASSSAGTDNNEQFF.

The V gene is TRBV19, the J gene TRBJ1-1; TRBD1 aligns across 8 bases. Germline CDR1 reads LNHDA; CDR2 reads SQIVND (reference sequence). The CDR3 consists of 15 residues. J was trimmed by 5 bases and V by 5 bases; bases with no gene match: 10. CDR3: CASSFRTGWWTEAFF. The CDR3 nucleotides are TGTGCCAGTAGTTTCCGGACAGGGTGGTGGACTGAAGCTTTCTTT.

The CDR3, as DNA: TGTGCCAGCATCGGACAGGGACCCTACGAGCAGTACTTC. Protein sequence: CASIGQGPYEQYF. The chain combines TRBV5-5 with TRBJ2-7; 8 bases are shared with TRBD1. The CDR3 sequence is 13 residues long. Germline CDR1 reads SGHKS; CDR2 reads YYEKEE (reference sequence). The V gene end was trimmed by 6 bases and the J gene end by 2 bases; junction bases not matched to a gene: 4.

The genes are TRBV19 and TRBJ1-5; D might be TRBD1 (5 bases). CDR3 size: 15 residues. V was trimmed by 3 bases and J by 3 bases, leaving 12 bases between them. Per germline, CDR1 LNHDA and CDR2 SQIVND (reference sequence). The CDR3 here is CASSIPTGHNQPQHF. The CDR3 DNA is TGTGCCAGTAGTATCCCAACAGGCCACAATCAGCCCCAGCATTTT.

This chain's CDR3 is CASSLGDRGQGYTF. CDR3 bases: TGTGCCAGCAGTCTTGGGGACAGGGGACAGGGCTACACCTTC. The chain has TRBV25-1 and TRBJ1-2; TRBD1 matches 10 bases. This CDR3 is built from 14 residues. With 5 bases clipped from V and 8 bases from J, the junction kept 8 bases outside the gene matches. From germline, CDR1 is MGHDK and CDR2 SYGVNS.

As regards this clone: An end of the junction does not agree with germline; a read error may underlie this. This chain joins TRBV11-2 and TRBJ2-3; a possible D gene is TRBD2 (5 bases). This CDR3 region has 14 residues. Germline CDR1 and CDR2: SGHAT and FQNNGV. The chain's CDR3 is CASSFREDWLGVNF. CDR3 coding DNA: TGTGCCAGCAGCTTCCGCGAAGACTGGCTGGGAGTGAATTTT.

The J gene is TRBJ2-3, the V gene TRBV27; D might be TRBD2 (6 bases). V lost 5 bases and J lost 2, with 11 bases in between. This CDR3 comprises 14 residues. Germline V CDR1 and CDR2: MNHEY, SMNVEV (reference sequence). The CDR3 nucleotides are TGTGCCAGCAGTGGGGCGGGGCCCACAGATACGCAGTATTTT. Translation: CASSGAGPTDTQYF.

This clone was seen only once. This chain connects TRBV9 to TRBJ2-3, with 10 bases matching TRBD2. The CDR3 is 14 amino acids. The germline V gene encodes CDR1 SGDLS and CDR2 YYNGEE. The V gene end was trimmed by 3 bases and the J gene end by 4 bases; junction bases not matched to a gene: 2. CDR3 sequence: CASSASGGPDTQYF. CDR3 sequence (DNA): TGTGCCAGCAGCGCTAGCGGGGGCCCAGATACGCAGTATTTT.

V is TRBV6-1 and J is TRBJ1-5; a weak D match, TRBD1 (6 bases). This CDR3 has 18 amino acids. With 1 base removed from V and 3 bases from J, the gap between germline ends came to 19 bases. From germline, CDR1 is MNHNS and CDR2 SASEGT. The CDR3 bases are TGTGCCAGCAGTGAAGGATATCGATCGGACAGCCTCAATCAGCCCCAGCATTTT. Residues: CASSEGYRSDSLNQPQHF.

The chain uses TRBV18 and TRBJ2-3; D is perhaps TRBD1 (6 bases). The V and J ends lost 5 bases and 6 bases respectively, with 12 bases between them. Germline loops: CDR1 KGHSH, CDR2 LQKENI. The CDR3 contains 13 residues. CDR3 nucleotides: TGTGCCAGCTCAGACCGGGACACCGATACGCAGTATTTT. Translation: CASSDRDTDTQYF.

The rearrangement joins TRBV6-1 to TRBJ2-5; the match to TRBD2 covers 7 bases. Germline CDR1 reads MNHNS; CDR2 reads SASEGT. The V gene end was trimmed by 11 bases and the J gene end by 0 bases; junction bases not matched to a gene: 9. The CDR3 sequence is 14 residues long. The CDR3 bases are TGTGCCTCCCACGGGGGGTGGTACCAAGAGACCCAGTACTTC. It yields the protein CASHGGWYQETQYF.

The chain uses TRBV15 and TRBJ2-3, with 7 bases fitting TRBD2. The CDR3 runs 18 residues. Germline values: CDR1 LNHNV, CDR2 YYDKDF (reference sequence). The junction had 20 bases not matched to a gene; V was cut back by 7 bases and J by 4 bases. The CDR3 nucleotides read TGTGCCACCATGTCGGGTAGGCTAGCGGTCGAGGTTGCAGATACGCAGTATTTT. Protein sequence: CATMSGRLAVEVADTQYF. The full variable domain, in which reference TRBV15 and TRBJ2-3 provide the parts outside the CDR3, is DAMVIQNPRYQVTQFGKPVTLSCSQTLNHNVMYWYQQKSSQAPKLLFHYYDKDFNNEADTPDNFQSRRPNTSFCFLDIRSPGLGDTAMYLCATMSGRLAVEVADTQYFGPGTRLTVL.

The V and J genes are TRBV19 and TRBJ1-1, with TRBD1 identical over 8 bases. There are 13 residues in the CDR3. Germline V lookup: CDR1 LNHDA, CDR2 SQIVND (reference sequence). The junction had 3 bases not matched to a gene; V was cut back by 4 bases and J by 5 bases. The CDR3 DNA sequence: TGTGCCAGTAGTAGGTACAGGGGGACTGAAGCTTTCTTT. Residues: CASSRYRGTEAFF. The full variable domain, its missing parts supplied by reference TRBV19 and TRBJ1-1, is DGGITQSPKYLFRKEGQNVTLSCEQNLNHDAMYWYRQDPGQGLRLIYYSQIVNDFQKGDIAEGYSVSREKKESFPLTVTSAQKNPTAFYLCASSRYRGTEAFFGQGTRLTVV.

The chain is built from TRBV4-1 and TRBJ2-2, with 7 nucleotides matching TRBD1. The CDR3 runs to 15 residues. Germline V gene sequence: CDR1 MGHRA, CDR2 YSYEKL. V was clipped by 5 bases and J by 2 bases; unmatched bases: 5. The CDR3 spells CASSNRDSNTGELFF. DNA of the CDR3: TGCGCCAGCAGCAACCGGGACAGTAACACCGGGGAGCTGTTTTTT.

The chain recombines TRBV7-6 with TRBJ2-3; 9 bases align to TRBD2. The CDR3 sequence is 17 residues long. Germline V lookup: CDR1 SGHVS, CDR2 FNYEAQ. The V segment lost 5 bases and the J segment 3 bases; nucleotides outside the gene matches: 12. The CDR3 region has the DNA TGTGCCAGCAGCCTCCGCTCGAGCGGGGGGATGACAGATACGCAGTATTTT. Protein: CASSLRSSGGMTDTQYF.

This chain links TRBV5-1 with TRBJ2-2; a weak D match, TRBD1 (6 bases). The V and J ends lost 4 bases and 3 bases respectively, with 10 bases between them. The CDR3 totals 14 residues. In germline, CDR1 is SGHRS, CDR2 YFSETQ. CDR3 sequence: CASSLGQHTGELFF. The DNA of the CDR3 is TGCGCCAGCAGCCTAGGACAGCACACCGGGGAGCTGTTTTTT. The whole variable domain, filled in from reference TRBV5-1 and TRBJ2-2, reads KAGVTQTPRYLIKTRGQQVTLSCSPISGHRSVSWYQQTPGQGLQFLFEYFSETQRNKGNFPGRFSGRQFSNSRSEMNVSTLELGDSALYLCASSLGQHTGELFFGEGSRLTVL.

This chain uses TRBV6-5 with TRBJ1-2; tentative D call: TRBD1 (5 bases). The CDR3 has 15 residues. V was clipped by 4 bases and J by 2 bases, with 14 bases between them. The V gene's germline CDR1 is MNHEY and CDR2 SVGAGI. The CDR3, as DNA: TGTGCCAGCAGTTTTGGGGGAGGCTTAAACTATGGCTACACCTTC. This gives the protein CASSFGGGLNYGYTF.

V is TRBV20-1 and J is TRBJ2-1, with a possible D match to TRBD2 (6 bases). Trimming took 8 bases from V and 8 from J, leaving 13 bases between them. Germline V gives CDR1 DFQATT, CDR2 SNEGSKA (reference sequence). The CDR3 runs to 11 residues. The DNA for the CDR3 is TGCAGTCCGGAGACTAGTTATGAGCAGTTCTTC. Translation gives CSPETSYEQFF.

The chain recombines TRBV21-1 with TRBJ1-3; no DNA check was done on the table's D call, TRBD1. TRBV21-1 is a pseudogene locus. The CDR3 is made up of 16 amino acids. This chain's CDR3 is CASSILGRGSGNTIYF. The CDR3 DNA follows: TGTGCCAGCAGCATACTGGGCAGGGGCTCTGGAAACACCATATATTTT.

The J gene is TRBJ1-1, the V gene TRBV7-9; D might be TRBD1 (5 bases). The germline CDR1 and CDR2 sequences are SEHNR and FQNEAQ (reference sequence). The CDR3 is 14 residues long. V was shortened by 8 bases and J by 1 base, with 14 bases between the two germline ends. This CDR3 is CASGVGGGNTEAFF. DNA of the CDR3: TGTGCCAGCGGAGTCGGGGGAGGGAACACTGAAGCTTTCTTT.